The 21 T cell receptor beta chains reported below all come from one sample, sequenced in a study of OX40 agonist ivuxolimab in advanced cancers. Sequencing used immunoSEQ multiplex PCR; TCRdb keeps in-frame clones, though not all of them. The sample consists of about 44,000 clones, 80% of them appearing once. The sample here was CD4+ or CD8+ T cells sorted from blood, taken in a trial of the OX40 agonist ivuxolimab. The receptors were gathered from an adult with an advanced solid tumor such as melanoma, head and neck, liver or kidney cancer.

The J gene is TRBJ1-1, the V gene TRBV4-1, with D maybe TRBD1 (6 bases). The CDR3 is 16 amino acids. V lost 7 bases, J lost 6 bases, and 24 bases lay in between. Germline V CDR1 and CDR2: MGHRA, YSYEKL. The CDR3 sequence: CASTPEGGGGPPEAFF. The CDR3 DNA reads as TGCGCCAGCACCCCTGAAGGCGGGGGCGGCCCGCCTGAAGCTTTCTTT.

The chain recombines TRBV6-6 with TRBJ2-2; D not resolved. Trimming took off 5 bases at V and 5 bases at J, with 9 bases between the two ends. CDR3 length equals 13 residues. Germline V gene sequence: CDR1 MNHNY, CDR2 SVGAGI (reference sequence). The DNA for the CDR3 is TGTGCCAGCAGTGTGCAGACGACCGGGGAGCTGTTTTTT. Residues: CASSVQTTGELFF.

The rearrangement links TRBV30 to TRBJ1-4, with D possibly TRBD1 on 6 matching bases. Looked up from germline, CDR1 is GTSNPN and CDR2 is SVGIG (reference sequence). The CDR3 consists of 14 residues. V lost 5 bases and J lost 8, with 18 bases in between. DNA of the CDR3: TGTGCCTGGGTGCCGACGGACAGTGGGGAAAAACTGTTTTTT. Protein: CAWVPTDSGEKLFF.

The table lists this clone with a few counts. The rearrangement uses TRBV12-5 and TRBJ2-7; 7 bases are a match to TRBD1. Losses at the gene ends were 4 bases for V and 1 base for J; bases not matched to a gene: 10. CDR1 LGHNT and CDR2 FRNRAP come from the germline V gene. The CDR3 extends over 16 amino acids. In DNA form, the CDR3 reads TGTGCTAGTGGTTCCACGAACAGGGGCTGGTCCTACGAGCAGTACTTC. Translation: CASGSTNRGWSYEQYF.

This chain connects TRBV7-6 to TRBJ2-2; 10 positions agree with TRBD1. The CDR3 runs to 17 residues. Per germline, CDR1 SGHVS and CDR2 FNYEAQ. V was pared by 0 bases and J by 4 bases, with 5 bases of the junction left unmatched. CDR3 residues: CASSLATGGAGTGELFF. For the CDR3, the DNA is TGTGCCAGCAGCTTAGCGACAGGGGGCGCTGGCACCGGGGAGCTGTTTTTT.

This clone has only a few counts. The J gene is TRBJ2-5, the V gene TRBV5-4; possible D gene TRBD1, 5 bases. The CDR3 consists of 15 residues. Germline V CDR1 and CDR2: SGHNT, YYREEE (reference sequence). Trimming cost V 4 bases and J 2 bases, with 15 bases left between them. The CDR3 DNA reads as TGTGCCAGCAGCCCCCAGGGCAGGGTTCAAGAGACCCAGTACTTC. Its protein product is CASSPQGRVQETQYF.

The chain carries TRBV27 and TRBJ1-1; no reliable D call. The germline V and J ends were trimmed by 5 bases and 1 base, with 8 bases remaining between them. Germline-derived CDR1 and CDR2 are MNHEY and SMNVEV (reference sequence). This CDR3 has 13 amino acids. In DNA form, the CDR3 reads TGTGCCAGCAGTCCGGACGGGAACACTGAAGCTTTCTTT. Its translation is CASSPDGNTEAFF.

The rearrangement uses TRBV15 and TRBJ2-2; TRBD2 matches at 8 bases. This CDR3 region has 14 residues. Per germline, CDR1 LNHNV and CDR2 YYDKDF (reference sequence). V trimming: 7 bases; J trimming: 4 bases; junction bases outside the gene matches: 5. As DNA, the CDR3 is TGTGCCACCACCGGGACTAGGCGCACCGGGGAGCTGTTTTTT. This translates into CATTGTRRTGELFF.

The chain has TRBV7-8 and TRBJ1-3; unclear D gene. Germline values: CDR1 SGHVS, CDR2 FQNEAQ. The V end was cut by 5 bases, the J end by 0 bases, with 14 bases between. The CDR3 consists of 16 residues. This chain's CDR3 is CASSLLANPSGNTIYF. The CDR3 nucleotides read TGTGCCAGCAGCCTCCTCGCAAATCCCTCTGGAAACACCATATATTTT.

The J gene is TRBJ1-5, the V gene TRBV14; tentative D call: TRBD1 (5 bases). The CDR3 is made up of 16 amino acids. CDR1 and CDR2 from the germline V gene are SGHDN and FVKESK. V shed 8 bases and J shed 2 bases, with 19 bases lying between them. CDR3 sequence (DNA): TGTGCCAGCTTCAGAGAGGAGGGGCCGCGCAATCAGCCCCAGCATTTT. Its translation is CASFREEGPRNQPQHF.

This clone is deemed medium-sized. The genes are TRBV30 and TRBJ1-5; D gene unclear. Germline V gives CDR1 GTSNPN, CDR2 SVGIG (reference sequence). With 1 base removed from V and 4 bases from J, the gap between germline ends came to 11 bases. The CDR3 runs to 14 residues. CDR3 sequence reads: CAWSGGIGNQPQHF. The CDR3 DNA follows: TGTGCCTGGAGTGGGGGAATCGGGAATCAGCCCCAGCATTTT.

This clone occurred once. The chain has TRBV15 and TRBJ2-1; D might be TRBD1 (6 bases). The CDR3 has 16 amino acids. CDR1 is LNHNV, CDR2 YYDKDF, per germline (reference sequence). Trimming took 2 bases from V and 1 from J, leaving 12 bases between them. The CDR3 DNA reads TGTGCCACCAGCAGACCCAGGGGCTGGTCCTACAATGAGCAGTTCTTC. Its translation: CATSRPRGWSYNEQFF.

This rearrangement joins TRBV5-1 to TRBJ2-3; D gene uncertain. The CDR3 totals 15 residues. Germline-derived CDR1 and CDR2 are SGHRS and YFSETQ. Trimming shortened V by 2 bases and J by 2 bases, and 12 bases separated the two germline ends. The CDR3 nucleotides are TGCGCCAGCAGCTTCGGCCAGCCCGACACAGATACGCAGTATTTT. This translates into CASSFGQPDTDTQYF.

The rearrangement uses TRBV30 and TRBJ2-7; D not resolved. The V end was cut by 2 bases, the J end by 2 bases, with 10 bases between. This CDR3 spans 13 amino acids. Germline CDR1 is GTSNPN and CDR2 is SVGIG (reference sequence). The CDR3 loop reads CAWSTGGTYEQYF. CDR3 nucleotide sequence: TGTGCCTGGAGTACCGGCGGAACCTACGAGCAGTACTTC.

The CDR3 region is CASSRSPDYGYTF. Here the CDR3 DNA reads TGTGCCAGCAGCCGCTCCCCGGACTATGGCTACACCTTC. This chain joins TRBV5-4 and TRBJ1-2; the D is unclear. Germline V gives CDR1 SGHNT, CDR2 YYREEE (reference sequence). This CDR3 spans 13 amino acids. Trimming removed 4 bases from V and 3 bases from J, with 10 bases in between. The whole variable domain, filled in from reference TRBV5-4 and TRBJ1-2, reads ETGVTQSPTHLIKTRGQQVTLRCSSQSGHNTVSWYQQALGQGPQFIFQYYREEENGRGNFPPRFSGLQFPNYSSELNVNALELDDSALYLCASSRSPDYGYTFGSGTRLTVV.

The J gene is TRBJ1-1, the V gene TRBV27; 7 positions agree with TRBD1. CDR3 size: 15 residues. The germline CDR1 and CDR2 sequences are MNHEY and SMNVEV (reference sequence). V lost 5 bases to trimming and J lost 4 bases; unmatched junction nucleotides: 10. The CDR3 nucleotides read TGTGCCAGCAGTAAACGGGACAGTAGCCTCACTGAAGCTTTCTTT. It yields the protein CASSKRDSSLTEAFF.

The rearrangement links TRBV30 to TRBJ1-1; TRBD1 might be the D (6 bases). The CDR3 is made up of 15 amino acids. Germline loops: CDR1 GTSNPN, CDR2 SVGIG (reference sequence). The ends were cut back, 0 bases at V and 6 bases at J, with 17 bases in the middle. The CDR3 DNA reads as TGTGCCTGGAGTGTACATTGGGGGCAGGGTCCTGAAGCTTTCTTT. Protein sequence: CAWSVHWGQGPEAFF.

The chain couples TRBV5-1 to TRBJ2-1; D is undetermined. The CDR3 length is 12 residues. V was trimmed by 1 base and J by 5 bases, leaving 4 bases between them. The germline V gene has CDR1 SGHRS and CDR2 YFSETQ. CDR3 in amino acids: CASSLIDNEQFF. The DNA for the CDR3 is TGCGCCAGCAGCTTGATAGACAATGAGCAGTTCTTC. The full variable domain, in which reference TRBV5-1 and TRBJ2-1 provide the parts outside the CDR3, is KAGVTQTPRYLIKTRGQQVTLSCSPISGHRSVSWYQQTPGQGLQFLFEYFSETQRNKGNFPGRFSGRQFSNSRSEMNVSTLELGDSALYLCASSLIDNEQFFGPGTRLTVL.

V usage is TRBV9 and J usage is TRBJ2-2, with D hard to call. The ends were cut back, 0 bases at V and 8 bases at J, with 5 bases in the middle. Germline V gives CDR1 SGDLS, CDR2 YYNGEE. The CDR3 runs 12 residues. The DNA for the CDR3 is TGTGCCAGCAGCGTAGGCATGGGGGAGCTGTTTTTT. It yields the protein CASSVGMGELFF.

The CDR3 reads CASGLVAIAGELFF. CDR3 nucleotide sequence: TGTGCTAGTGGTTTGGTAGCAATCGCCGGGGAGCTGTTTTTT. The chain joins TRBV12-5 to TRBJ2-2; D uncertain. Looked up from germline, CDR1 is LGHNT and CDR2 is FRNRAP. The CDR3 covers 14 residues. V lost 0 bases and J 6 bases, leaving 8 bases between the germline ends.

The chain couples TRBV7-9 to TRBJ2-7; TRBD1 agrees at 9 bases. Germline-derived CDR1 and CDR2 are SEHNR and FQNEAQ (reference sequence). This CDR3 is built from 16 residues. J lost 2 bases, V lost 1 base, and 6 bases had no gene match. This CDR3 reads CASSLVGGQGTYEQYF. The CDR3 DNA is TGTGCCAGCAGCTTAGTGGGCGGACAGGGGACCTACGAGCAGTACTTC.